Below, 7 T cell receptor beta chains from the same sample are listed, as sequenced in a study of identical twins. TCRdb re-analysed the 5' RACE reads in MiXCR, keeping a single row per CDR3 protein. The repertoire holds over 600,000 distinct CDR3 sequences, with 21% as singletons. The same data also contributed to another study, on T cells expressing NK-cell markers.

Sample: PBMCs. These receptors all come from a woman aged 18-29 years in good health.

The gene calls are TRBV5-6 and TRBJ2-7, with D perhaps TRBD1 (5 bases). The CDR3 is 14 amino acids. Trimming removed 3 bases at V and 5 bases at J, with 15 bases between. Germline values: CDR1 SGHDT, CDR2 YYEEEE. This CDR3 reads CASSWSGASHEQYF. The CDR3 bases are TGTGCCAGCAGCTGGTCTGGGGCGTCCCACGAGCAGTACTTC.

This clonotype occurred a few times. The chain uses TRBV6-1 and TRBJ1-5; weak D call: TRBD1 (6 bases). Trimming took 8 bases from V and 4 from J, leaving 15 bases between them. Germline values: CDR1 MNHNS, CDR2 SASEGT. There are 14 residues in the CDR3. The CDR3 coding sequence is TGTGCCAGCGCCCCCGGGACATCAAATCAGCCCCAGCATTTT. Translated, it gives CASAPGTSNQPQHF.

This clonotype came up a few times. This chain joins TRBV14 and TRBJ2-7; D is unclear. The germline CDR1 and CDR2 sequences are SGHDN and FVKESK. Trimming removed 4 bases from V and 5 bases from J, with 21 bases in between. CDR3 length equals 16 residues. Written as DNA, the CDR3 is TGTGCCAGCAGCCTAAAAGGGTCGGCGTTGATGAACGAGCAGTACTTC. As protein: CASSLKGSALMNEQYF.

There are a few counts of this clonotype. V and J are TRBV20-1 and TRBJ2-1, with TRBD2 identical over 9 bases. V lost 5 bases to trimming and J lost 7 bases; unmatched junction nucleotides: 9. This CDR3 contains 14 residues. Germline CDR1 DFQATT, CDR2 SNEGSKA (reference sequence). The CDR3 here is CSAVVAGVWNEQFF. The DNA of the CDR3 is TGCAGTGCTGTCGTAGCGGGAGTATGGAATGAGCAGTTCTTC.

The chain is built from TRBV12-3 or TRBV12-4 and TRBJ1-5; 7 bases are a match to TRBD1. V shed 5 bases, J shed 5 bases, and the junction held 15 bases outside the gene matches. This CDR3 has 17 amino acids. The CDR3 protein is CASSATVTGTADQPQHF. The CDR3 DNA reads as TGTGCCAGCAGTGCGACCGTTACCGGGACAGCCGATCAGCCCCAGCATTTT.

The table lists this clonotype with a few counts. This rearrangement joins TRBV5-1 to TRBJ2-2; no clear D. The CDR3 is 14 residues long. Germline lookup yields CDR1 SGHRS and CDR2 YFSETQ. The V and J ends lost 1 base and 0 bases respectively, with 4 bases between them. In nucleotides, the CDR3 is TGCGCCAGCAGCTTGTATACGAACACCGGGGAGCTGTTTTTT. This gives the protein CASSLYTNTGELFF. Full variable domain (missing parts from reference TRBV5-1 and TRBJ2-2): KAGVTQTPRYLIKTRGQQVTLSCSPISGHRSVSWYQQTPGQGLQFLFEYFSETQRNKGNFPGRFSGRQFSNSRSEMNVSTLELGDSALYLCASSLYTNTGELFFGEGSRLTVL.

This clonotype was picked up a small number of times. The chain couples TRBV20-1 to TRBJ2-1; 8 bases align to TRBD1. The length of the CDR3 is 15 residues. J was trimmed by 8 bases and V by 5 bases; bases with no gene match: 14. Germline V lookup: CDR1 DFQATT, CDR2 SNEGSKA (reference sequence). In DNA, the CDR3 is TGCAGTGCTTCCCCAGGACAGGGCCATAGGGATGAGCAGTTCTTC. This translates into CSASPGQGHRDEQFF.